What follows are 6 T cell receptor beta chains derived from one specimen sequenced in a study of blood T cell repertoires in COVID-19. Using immunoSEQ multiplex PCR, the repertoire was profiled, and TCRdb retains in-frame clones only, with some absent. Of about 180,000 clones in the sample, approximately 82% were seen once. Sequencing input: PBMCs or T cells enriched from blood (not recorded which). The receptor set was obtained from a man aged 50 to 60 who had recovered from COVID-19.

The gene calls are TRBV9 and TRBJ1-1; 8 bases agree with TRBD1. Germline trimming cut 3 bases from V and 10 bases from J; bases unmatched to any gene: 8. Per the germline V gene, CDR1 is SGDLS and CDR2 is YYNGEE. The CDR3 sequence is 13 residues long. The CDR3 DNA follows: TGTGCCAGCAGCGCCACTAGGACAGGGAGAGCTTTCTTT. Translated, it gives CASSATRTGRAFF.

This clone was recorded only once. J is TRBJ1-2 and V is TRBV28; no definite D call. Germline CDR1 MDHEN, CDR2 SYDVKM. The CDR3 has 11 amino acids. With 8 bases removed from V and 2 bases from J, the gap between germline ends came to 6 bases. This CDR3 reads CASGQNYGYTF. The CDR3 DNA reads as TGTGCCAGCGGCCAGAACTATGGCTACACCTTC.

The CDR3 sequence is CASSHSGRPPKDEQYF. The DNA for the CDR3 is TGTGCCAGCAGCCATTCTGGGAGGCCCCCCAAGGACGAGCAGTACTTC. The chain links TRBV7-9 to TRBJ2-7; maybe TRBD2 (6 bases). V was clipped by 5 bases and J by 5 bases, with 22 bases between them. CDR1 and CDR2 (germline): SEHNR, FQNEAQ (reference sequence). The length of the CDR3 is 16 residues.

The rearrangement uses TRBV9 and TRBJ2-3; possibly TRBD1 for D (6 bases). Germline values: CDR1 SGDLS, CDR2 YYNGEE. The CDR3 has 15 residues. V lost 5 bases and J lost 0, with 13 bases in between. The chain's CDR3 is CASSPLQGSTDTQYF. The CDR3 DNA reads as TGTGCCAGCAGTCCCCTACAGGGAAGCACAGATACGCAGTATTTT. Full variable domain (outside the CDR3, taken from reference TRBV9 and TRBJ2-3): DSGVTQTPKHLITATGQRVTLRCSPRSGDLSVYWYQQSLDQGLQFLIQYYNGEERAKGNILERFSAQQFPDLHSELNLSSLELGDSALYFCASSPLQGSTDTQYFGPGTRLTVL.

This clone appeared a single time. The chain links TRBV7-2 to TRBJ2-7; 9 nucleotides align to TRBD1. The CDR3 runs 15 residues. Germline loops: CDR1 SGHTA, CDR2 FQGNSA. Losses at the gene ends were 4 bases for V and 1 base for J; bases not matched to a gene: 5. CDR3 coding DNA: TGTGCCAGCAGCTCCGACAGGGGGGGTTCCTACGAGCAGTACTTC. Translating gives CASSSDRGGSYEQYF.

This chain connects TRBV11-2 to TRBJ2-2, with 9 bases identical to TRBD2. The CDR3 sequence is 15 residues long. Germline CDR1 and CDR2: SGHAT and FQNNGV. V shed 6 bases and J 1 base; nucleotides not matched to a gene: 3. The CDR3 sequence is CASSLSGGNTGELFF. CDR3 nucleotide sequence: TGTGCCAGCAGTCTTAGCGGGGGGAACACCGGGGAGCTGTTTTTT.